The 25 T cell receptor beta chains reported below all come from one sample, sequenced in a study of CD8 T cells in Susac syndrome (dated by TCRdb to between 2018 and 2021). The library was produced with the immunoSEQ multiplex PCR assay. RNA was extracted using the RNeasy kit, and roughly 0.45 to 1 ug of the RNA was reverse transcribed with random hexamers. The public reads were run again by TCRdb, first through fastp at Q25 and then through MiXCR, and only productive beta chains were kept. Merged by CDR3 protein, the rows form single entries marked with the most common genes and DNA. This sample lists under 200,000 distinct CDR3 sequences; around 90% were detected once. The ten largest clones capture 0.087% of the sample. The source material was CD4+ T cells from PBMCs. The receptors come from a human donor with Susac syndrome.

The CDR3 spells CASSLKDRDLYEQYF. DNA for the CDR3: TGTGCCAGCAGCTTAAAGGACAGGGATTTATACGAGCAGTACTTC. The rearrangement uses TRBV7-9 and TRBJ2-7, with 8 bases aligning to TRBD1. The length of the CDR3 is 15 residues. The ends lost 2 bases at V and 4 bases at J; junction bases unmatched: 7. The V gene's germline CDR1 is SEHNR and CDR2 FQNEAQ (reference sequence).

The V and J genes are TRBV29-1 and TRBJ2-2; no firm D call. The CDR3 has 12 amino acids. Germline assignment: CDR1 SQVTM and CDR2 ANQGSEA. With 3 bases removed from V and 5 bases from J, the gap between germline ends came to 7 bases. Written as DNA, the CDR3 is TGCAGCGTTGAGAGAAGTACCGGGGAGCTGTTTTTT. Translating it yields CSVERSTGELFF.

Comment on this clonotype: The junction and the germline gene differ at one end; a read error may be behind it. The genes are TRBV18 and TRBJ1-2, with 8 bases fitting TRBD1. The length of the CDR3 is 12 residues. Germline CDR1 KGHSH, CDR2 LQKENI. DNA for the CDR3: TGTGCCAGCTCACCAAATTGGCAGGGGGCCGCCTTC. Translated, it gives CASSPNWQGAAF.

The J gene is TRBJ1-4, the V gene TRBV20-1, with a possible D match to TRBD1 (5 bases). V lost 2 bases to trimming and J lost 10 bases, with 20 bases between them. Germline CDR1 reads DFQATT; CDR2 reads SNEGSKA (reference sequence). The CDR3 covers 15 residues. DNA of the CDR3: TGCAGTGCTAGATCGCAGACAGAGGCTTATGGAAAACTGTTTTTT. The encoded protein is CSARSQTEAYGKLFF.

The V and J genes are TRBV9 and TRBJ1-2, with D maybe TRBD1 (5 bases). Germline values: CDR1 SGDLS, CDR2 YYNGEE. Trimming took off 4 bases at V and 3 bases at J, with 13 bases between the two ends. The CDR3 spans 14 residues. The CDR3 loop is CASSHGRGDYGYTF. The CDR3 bases are TGTGCCAGCAGCCACGGGCGGGGCGACTATGGCTACACCTTC.

The chain has TRBV25-1 and TRBJ2-1; a possible D gene is TRBD1 (5 bases). The CDR3 contains 15 residues. The germline V and J ends were trimmed by 1 base and 7 bases, with 14 bases remaining between them. Germline lookup yields CDR1 MGHDK and CDR2 SYGVNS. CDR3 sequence reads: CASSESGKGRNEQFF. The CDR3 bases are TGTGCCAGCAGTGAATCAGGGAAGGGTAGGAATGAGCAGTTCTTC.

The rearrangement links TRBV5-4 to TRBJ2-2; 8 nucleotides line up with TRBD1. The CDR3 runs 15 residues. After removal of 1 base from V and 3 bases from J, the junction contained 2 bases not matched to a gene. Per the germline V gene, CDR1 is SGHNT and CDR2 is YYREEE (reference sequence). The CDR3 region is CASSLSGGDTGELFF. The CDR3 DNA reads TGTGCCAGCAGCTTGTCAGGGGGCGACACCGGGGAGCTGTTTTTT.

This clonotype was found once. V gene TRBV20-1 combines with J gene TRBJ2-2; 9 bases align to TRBD1. Trimming took 1 base from V and 5 from J; bases not matched to a gene: 2. Germline V gene lookup returns CDR1 DFQATT and CDR2 SNEGSKA (reference sequence). The CDR3 contains 14 residues. The CDR3 is CSARAQGATGELFF. The CDR3 bases are TGCAGTGCTAGAGCACAGGGGGCTACCGGGGAGCTGTTTTTT.

V and J are TRBV20-1 and TRBJ2-7; D may be TRBD1 (6 bases). Germline-derived CDR1 and CDR2 are DFQATT and SNEGSKA (reference sequence). The CDR3 covers 15 residues. Trimming shortened V by 2 bases and J by 0 bases, and 14 bases separated the two germline ends. In nucleotides, the CDR3 is TGCAGTGCTAGAAATGTGGGGGACAACTCCTACGAGCAGTACTTC. Its protein product is CSARNVGDNSYEQYF.

The V call is TRBV5-5, the J call TRBJ2-7, with a tentative D call TRBD2 (5 bases). V dropped 1 base and J dropped 4 bases, with 12 bases sitting between them. CDR3 length: 14 residues. Looked up from germline, CDR1 is SGHKS and CDR2 is YYEKEE (reference sequence). CDR3 bases: TGTGCCAGCAGCTTGCCCCTTAGGGAGTACGAGCAGTACTTC. This encodes CASSLPLREYEQYF.

This clonotype was seen only once. J is TRBJ2-1 and V is TRBV3-1; 15 bases line up with TRBD2. Trimming at V came to 2 bases and at J to 8 bases, leaving 10 bases not matched to a gene. The CDR3 is made up of 18 amino acids. The germline CDR1 and CDR2 sequences are LGHDT and YNNKEL (reference sequence). Here the CDR3 reads CASSQNRGLAGGRDEQFF. The CDR3 DNA follows: TGTGCCAGCAGCCAAAATCGTGGACTAGCGGGGGGGCGAGATGAGCAGTTCTTC.

This clonotype turned up a few times. The rearrangement links TRBV24-1 to TRBJ2-1; D is perhaps TRBD1 (6 bases). Germline values: CDR1 KGHDR, CDR2 SFDVKD. With 12 bases removed from V and 3 bases from J, the gap between germline ends came to 20 bases. The CDR3 is 15 residues long. The CDR3 coding sequence is TGTGCCGACAAACAGGGCCGGGGTCTCTACAATGAGCAGTTCTTC. It is translated as CADKQGRGLYNEQFF.

V is TRBV20-1 and J is TRBJ2-1, with TRBD2 identical over 7 bases. V was clipped by 6 bases and J by 10 bases; unmatched bases: 27. This CDR3 region has 18 residues. Germline CDR1 DFQATT, CDR2 SNEGSKA (reference sequence). The CDR3 here is CSATSPKAAGVGAVEQFF. Written as DNA, the CDR3 is TGCAGTGCGACGAGCCCTAAGGCGGCGGGAGTCGGGGCGGTAGAGCAGTTCTTC.

This sequence joins TRBV3-1 and TRBJ1-6; no firm D call. The CDR3 is 15 amino acids. Trimming left V 0 bases short and J 8 bases short, with 11 bases between. Germline assignment: CDR1 LGHDT and CDR2 YNNKEL (reference sequence). As DNA, the CDR3 is TGTGCCAGCAGCCAAGATTTTGGGAAGTATTCACCCCTCCACTTT. This encodes CASSQDFGKYSPLHF.

This sequence joins TRBV24-1 and TRBJ2-1, with 15 positions matching TRBD2. CDR1 is KGHDR, CDR2 SFDVKD, per germline. V shed 8 bases, J shed 7 bases, and the junction held 5 bases outside the gene matches. The CDR3 spans 15 residues. Here the CDR3 reads CATKPGTSGRNEQFF. The CDR3, as DNA: TGTGCCACCAAACCTGGGACTAGCGGGAGGAATGAGCAGTTCTTC.

This clonotype was counted only a few times. The V gene is TRBV19, the J gene TRBJ2-1, with 7 bases aligning to TRBD1. Germline CDR1 reads LNHDA; CDR2 reads SQIVND (reference sequence). There are 15 residues in the CDR3. The junction had 12 bases not matched to a gene; V was cut back by 8 bases and J by 5 bases. CDR3 sequence (DNA): TGTGCCAGTGGGCCGACAGGGTATGACGACAATGAGCAGTTCTTC. Translation: CASGPTGYDDNEQFF. The full variable domain, with the rest looked up from reference TRBV19 and TRBJ2-1, is DGGITQSPKYLFRKEGQNVTLSCEQNLNHDAMYWYRQDPGQGLRLIYYSQIVNDFQKGDIAEGYSVSREKKESFPLTVTSAQKNPTAFYLCASGPTGYDDNEQFFGPGTRLTVL.

This clonotype was found once. This chain connects TRBV6-1 to TRBJ1-5; D remains unclear. Germline CDR1 and CDR2: MNHNS and SASEGT. This CDR3 region has 14 residues. Between the trimmed V and J ends, which lost 4 bases and 5 bases, there was a span of 12 bases. CDR3 residues: CASSVKVSDQPQHF. CDR3 nucleotide sequence: TGTGCCAGCAGTGTCAAAGTCTCGGATCAGCCCCAGCATTTT.

J is TRBJ2-7 and V is TRBV13; 9 nucleotides agree with TRBD2. Germline CDR1 reads PRHDT; CDR2 reads FYEKMQ (reference sequence). The CDR3 extends over 16 amino acids. The J segment lost 4 bases and the V segment lost 4 bases, leaving 11 bases of the junction unmatched. In nucleotides, the CDR3 is TGTGCCAGCAGCTACAACTTTTTTAGCGGGAGATACGAGCAGTACTTC. Protein product: CASSYNFFSGRYEQYF.

The CDR3 nucleotides are TGTGCCAGCAGACCGACAGGGGGCCCGGGAGATACGCAGTATTTT. Translation: CASRPTGGPGDTQYF. The V call is TRBV6-5, the J call TRBJ2-3; 10 bases fit TRBD1. Losses at the gene ends were 6 bases for V and 5 bases for J; bases not matched to a gene: 8. The length of the CDR3 is 15 residues. Germline V lookup: CDR1 MNHEY, CDR2 SVGAGI.

The V gene is TRBV5-4, the J gene TRBJ2-5; 7 bases line up with TRBD2. V was clipped by 3 bases and J by 4 bases; unmatched bases: 9. This CDR3 region has 15 residues. The germline V gene encodes CDR1 SGHNT and CDR2 YYREEE (reference sequence). This chain's CDR3 is CASSSQLGGTETQYF. The CDR3 nucleotides read TGTGCCAGCAGCTCTCAGTTGGGGGGGACAGAGACCCAGTACTTC.

This clonotype has a single count. This chain connects TRBV24-1 to TRBJ2-1; no reliable D call. The V and J ends lost 7 bases and 3 bases respectively, with 9 bases between them. CDR1 KGHDR and CDR2 SFDVKD come from the germline V gene. This CDR3 has 13 residues. The CDR3 loop is CATSSEVYNEQFF. The CDR3 DNA reads TGTGCCACCAGCTCAGAAGTCTACAATGAGCAGTTCTTC.

The chain couples TRBV7-8 to TRBJ1-1; no clear D gene. CDR3 length: 13 residues. Trimming removed 3 bases at V and 7 bases at J, with 12 bases between. Per the germline V gene, CDR1 is SGHVS and CDR2 is FQNEAQ. CDR3 protein: CASSLQLKGEAFF. In DNA form, the CDR3 reads TGTGCCAGCAGCTTGCAATTAAAGGGTGAAGCTTTCTTT.

The chain is built from TRBV5-6 and TRBJ1-1; D unclear. Germline CDR1 and CDR2: SGHDT and YYEEEE. Trimming cost V 3 bases and J 0 bases, with 9 bases left between them. The CDR3 is 14 amino acids. The CDR3 loop is CASSWGGLNTEAFF. The CDR3 DNA reads as TGTGCCAGCAGCTGGGGAGGTCTGAACACTGAAGCTTTCTTT.

The J gene is TRBJ2-1, the V gene TRBV3-1, with 8 nucleotides matching TRBD1. This CDR3 comprises 15 residues. The V gene's germline CDR1 is LGHDT and CDR2 YNNKEL (reference sequence). Germline trimming cut 1 base from V and 7 bases from J; bases unmatched to any gene: 6. CDR3 DNA: TGTGCCAGCAGCCAAGTTCAGGGGGCTGGAAATGAGCAGTTCTTC. Its protein is CASSQVQGAGNEQFF.

This sequence joins TRBV4-1 and TRBJ2-3, with 8 bases lining up with TRBD1. V lost 4 bases and J lost 2; bases outside the gene matches: 17. This CDR3 has 19 amino acids. Germline CDR1 is MGHRA and CDR2 is YSYEKL. The CDR3 region has the DNA TGCGCCAGCAGCCGTCTGACAGGGGCCCTTGAGTGGGACACAGATACGCAGTATTTT. It specifies CASSRLTGALEWDTDTQYF.